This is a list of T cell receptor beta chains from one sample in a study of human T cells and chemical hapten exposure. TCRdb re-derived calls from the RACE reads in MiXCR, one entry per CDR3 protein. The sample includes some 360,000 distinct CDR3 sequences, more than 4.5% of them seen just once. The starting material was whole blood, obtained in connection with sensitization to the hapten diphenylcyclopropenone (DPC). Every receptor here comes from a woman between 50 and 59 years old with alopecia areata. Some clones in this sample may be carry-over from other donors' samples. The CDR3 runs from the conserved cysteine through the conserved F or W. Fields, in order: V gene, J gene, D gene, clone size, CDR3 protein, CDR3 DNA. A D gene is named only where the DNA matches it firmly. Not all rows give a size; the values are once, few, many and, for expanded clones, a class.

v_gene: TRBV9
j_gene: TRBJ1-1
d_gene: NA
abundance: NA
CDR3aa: CASSVSPANTEAFF
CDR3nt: TGTGCCAGCAGCGTATCCCCGGCGAACACTGAAGCTTTCTTT

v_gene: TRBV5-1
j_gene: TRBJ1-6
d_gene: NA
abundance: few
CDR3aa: CASSLETLTVNSPLHF
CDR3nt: TGCGCCAGCAGCTTGGAAACACTAACTGTTAATTCACCCCTCCACTTT

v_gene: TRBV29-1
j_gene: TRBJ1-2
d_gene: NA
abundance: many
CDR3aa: CSAVGRTSSRDYTF
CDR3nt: TGCAGCGCCGTAGGTCGCACGTCGAGTAGAGACTACACCTTC

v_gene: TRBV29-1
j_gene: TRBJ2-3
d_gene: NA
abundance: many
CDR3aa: CSVCRSSTDTQYF
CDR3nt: TGCAGCGTTTGCAGGTCAAGCACAGATACGCAGTATTTT

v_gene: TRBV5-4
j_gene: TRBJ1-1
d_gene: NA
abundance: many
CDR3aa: CASSLRGARNTEAFF
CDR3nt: TGTGCCAGCAGCTTGCGGGGGGCGCGGAACACTGAAGCTTTCTTT

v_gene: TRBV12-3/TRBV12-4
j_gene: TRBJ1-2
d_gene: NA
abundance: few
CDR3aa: CASRATTNYGYTF
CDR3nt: TGTGCCAGCAGGGCCACCACTAACTATGGCTACACCTTC

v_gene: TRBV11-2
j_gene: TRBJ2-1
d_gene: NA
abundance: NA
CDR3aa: CASSRINEQFF
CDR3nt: TGTGCCAGCAGCCGGATCAATGAGCAGTTCTTC

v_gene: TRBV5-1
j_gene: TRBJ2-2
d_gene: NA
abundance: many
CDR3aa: CASSPDPLGELFF
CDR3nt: TGCGCCAGCAGCCCGGACCCGTTAGGGGAGCTGTTTTTT

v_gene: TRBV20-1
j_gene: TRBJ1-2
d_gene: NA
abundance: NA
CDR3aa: CSAREPENYGYTF
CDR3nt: TGCAGTGCTAGAGAGCCGGAAAACTATGGCTACACCTTC

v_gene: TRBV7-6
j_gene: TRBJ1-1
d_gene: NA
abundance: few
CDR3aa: CASSLDLAGNTEAFF
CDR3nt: TGTGCCAGCAGCCTAGACTTGGCAGGGAACACTGAAGCTTTCTTT